The clone carrying this TCR beta chain was seen only once. The data belong to a study of blood T cell repertoires in COVID-19. About the study: Acute and convalescent COVID-19 samples came from the United States, Italy and Spain. T cells, B-cell-depleted T cells, or PBMCs provided the cDNA or gDNA that served as material.

Self-reported history from a screening survey and questionnaire set each donor's cohort. The V and J ends lost 5 bases and 4 bases, in that order; junction bases with no gene match: 8. The CDR3 has 16 residues. Germline V gene sequence: CDR1 SGHNT, CDR2 YENEEA. Clones were read by immunoSEQ multiplex PCR, and TCRdb kept only the in-frame ones, dropping some. The sample contains about 180,000 clones, about 82% of which appear only once. Sample: PBMCs or T cells enriched from blood (not recorded which). V is TRBV11-3 and J is TRBJ2-5, with 12 bases lining up with TRBD2. The receptor comes from a woman in her 30s who had recovered from COVID-19. The CDR3 reads CASSPTQLAGGETQYF. The CDR3 DNA reads as TGTGCCAGCAGCCCGACCCAACTAGCGGGAGGAGAGACCCAGTACTTC.